A single sample is the source of the 32 T cell receptor beta chains below, sequenced in a study of shared clonotypes between healthy human individuals. Only in-frame clones appear in the TCRdb table, and some are missing; sequencing was by immunoSEQ multiplex PCR. The data hold about 490,000 clones, with about 82% observed a single time. The sequenced material came from PBMCs. These receptors were obtained from a woman aged 40 to 50 in good health. Some clones in this sample may be carry-over from other donors' samples.

A word on this clone: This same CDR3 is encoded by further DNA sequences in the sample. CDR3 in amino acids: CASSGLAGEQYF. CDR3 sequence (DNA): TGTGCCAGCAGTGGTCTAGCAGGCGAGCAGTACTTC. The J gene is TRBJ2-7, the V gene TRBV2; maybe TRBD2 (5 bases). The CDR3 totals 12 residues. Germline CDR1 reads SNHLY; CDR2 reads FYNNEI. V was clipped by 4 bases and J by 6 bases, with 10 bases between them.

The chain combines TRBV20-1 with TRBJ2-7, with D uncertain. This CDR3 has 11 amino acids. Trimming took 3 bases from V and 2 from J, leaving 5 bases between them. Germline V lookup: CDR1 DFQATT, CDR2 SNEGSKA (reference sequence). The chain's CDR3 is CSASYTYEQYF. For the CDR3, the DNA is TGCAGTGCTAGTTACACCTACGAGCAGTACTTC.

This clone has more than one count but fewer than ten. This rearrangement joins TRBV30 to TRBJ2-4, with 12 bases aligning to TRBD1. V was pared by 4 bases and J by 8 bases, with 9 bases of the junction left unmatched. Germline V CDR1 and CDR2: GTSNPN, SVGIG (reference sequence). This CDR3 is 15 amino acids long. This chain's CDR3 is CAWTIGTGGRDIQYF. The CDR3, as DNA: TGTGCCTGGACCATTGGGACAGGGGGCAGGGACATTCAGTACTTC.

Of note for this clone: A read error may produce the germline difference seen at one junction end. The genes are TRBV7-3 and TRBJ2-2; D not certain. Per the germline V gene, CDR1 is SGHTA and CDR2 is FQGTGA. CDR3 size: 12 residues. For the CDR3, the DNA is TGTGCCAGCAGTTCTAACCCCGGTGAGCTGTTTTTT. Translation gives CASSSNPGELFF.

A word on this clone: It differs at one base from a far larger clone, so likely a read error. V gene TRBV29-1 combines with J gene TRBJ1-2; D remains ambiguous. The germline gives CDR1 SQVTM, CDR2 ANQGSEA. V dropped 5 bases and J dropped 4 bases, with 17 bases sitting between them. This CDR3 has 14 amino acids. For the CDR3, the DNA is TGCAGCGTTATGAGCGGGGATATGGGCTATGGCTACACCTTC. It encodes CSVMSGDMGYGYTF.

The rearrangement joins TRBV29-1 to TRBJ1-1; the D is unclear. Germline lookup yields CDR1 SQVTM and CDR2 ANQGSEA. Trimming took 7 bases from V and 0 from J, leaving 12 bases between them. The CDR3 runs to 13 residues. The CDR3 here is CSAVQRLNTEAFF. The CDR3 nucleotides read TGCAGCGCCGTACAGAGACTGAACACTGAAGCTTTCTTT.

The gene calls are TRBV18 and TRBJ2-3; TRBD2 matches 13 bases. The germline gives CDR1 KGHSH, CDR2 LQKENI. The CDR3 has 16 residues. V lost 0 bases and J lost 8; bases outside the gene matches: 5. CDR3 protein: CASSPPTSGRAGTQYF. The CDR3 DNA follows: TGTGCCAGCTCACCACCAACTAGCGGGAGGGCCGGTACGCAGTATTTT. The whole variable domain, remainder taken from reference TRBV18 and TRBJ2-3, is NAGVMQNPRHLVRRRGQEARLRCSPMKGHSHVYWYRQLPEEGLKFMVYLQKENIIDESGMPKERFSAEFPKEGPSILRIQQVVRGDSAAYFCASSPPTSGRAGTQYFGPGTRLTVL.

A remark on this clone: This likely traces to a read error, being one base from a far larger clone. At the DNA level, this CDR3 is encoded by other sequences in the same sample as well. DNA for the CDR3: TGCGCCAGCAGCGACCGGGACGGCGATCGGGGCTACACCTTC. Its protein is CASSDRDGDRGYTF. This chain connects TRBV7-9 to TRBJ1-2; D perhaps matches TRBD1 (5 bases). Germline V gene data show CDR1 as SEHNR and CDR2 as FQNEAQ (reference sequence). CDR3 size: 14 residues.

The V and J genes are TRBV27 and TRBJ2-2; TRBD2 matches at 11 bases. CDR1 and CDR2 (germline): MNHEY, SMNVEV (reference sequence). This CDR3 contains 19 residues. V gave up 8 bases and J gave up 2 bases; unmatched junction bases: 16. The CDR3 reads CASGRSGTSGLPNTGELFF. CDR3 DNA: TGTGCCAGCGGCAGATCCGGGACTAGCGGATTACCCAACACCGGGGAGCTGTTTTTT.

CDR3 nucleotide sequence: TGTGCCAGCAGCTTATCGCCGGGCTACGCAGATACGCAGTATTTT. This gives the protein CASSLSPGYADTQYF. The chain links TRBV7-3 to TRBJ2-3; D is uncertain. This CDR3 is built from 15 residues. Germline values: CDR1 SGHTA, CDR2 FQGTGA. Trimming left V 2 bases short and J 4 bases short, with 13 bases between.

The V and J genes are TRBV27 and TRBJ1-6, with TRBD1 identical over 10 bases. Looked up from germline, CDR1 is MNHEY and CDR2 is SMNVEV (reference sequence). With 5 bases clipped from V and 3 bases from J, the junction kept 4 bases outside the gene matches. The CDR3 contains 16 residues. CDR3 sequence (DNA): TGTGCCAGCAGTCGACAGGGGGCGAACTATAATTCACCCCTCCACTTT. Protein sequence: CASSRQGANYNSPLHF.

This chain joins TRBV19 and TRBJ2-1; possibly TRBD2 for D (5 bases). Germline CDR1 and CDR2: LNHDA and SQIVND (reference sequence). V lost 6 bases to trimming and J lost 2 bases, with 5 bases between them. This CDR3 is 12 amino acids long. The CDR3 nucleotides read TGTGCCAGTAGCGGGGCCTACAATGAGCAGTTCTTC. This translates into CASSGAYNEQFF.

The V gene is TRBV7-9, the J gene TRBJ2-1, with TRBD2 as a possible D gene (6 bases). The CDR3 contains 15 residues. The germline CDR1 and CDR2 sequences are SEHNR and FQNEAQ (reference sequence). V was clipped by 3 bases and J by 0 bases, with 9 bases between them. The CDR3 bases are TGTGCCAGCAGCTTGGCGCGGGGCTCCTACAATGAGCAGTTCTTC. It is translated as CASSLARGSYNEQFF.

Points on this clone: It differs at one base from a far larger clone, so likely a read error. The chain employs TRBV28 and TRBJ1-2; D is unclear. The CDR3 has 12 residues. Germline-derived CDR1 and CDR2 are MDHEN and SYDVKM. The CDR3 bases are TGTGCCAGCAGTTTAAGGCTCTATGGCTGCACCTTC. Residues: CASSLRLYGCTF.

This chain links TRBV5-1 with TRBJ2-7; 7 bases fit TRBD2. CDR3 length: 13 residues. Trimming at V came to 4 bases and at J to 0 bases, leaving 1 base not matched to a gene. Per the germline V gene, CDR1 is SGHRS and CDR2 is YFSETQ. The CDR3: CASSRTSSYEQYF. Here the CDR3 DNA reads TGCGCCAGCAGCCGGACTAGCTCCTACGAGCAGTACTTC. Complete variable domain (other parts from reference TRBV5-1 and TRBJ2-7): KAGVTQTPRYLIKTRGQQVTLSCSPISGHRSVSWYQQTPGQGLQFLFEYFSETQRNKGNFPGRFSGRQFSNSRSEMNVSTLELGDSALYLCASSRTSSYEQYFGPGTRLTVT.

This rearrangement joins TRBV30 to TRBJ1-1, with 7 bases lining up with TRBD1. Germline V gives CDR1 GTSNPN, CDR2 SVGIG (reference sequence). The V and J ends lost 2 bases and 5 bases, in that order; junction bases with no gene match: 11. This CDR3 is 15 amino acids long. CDR3 sequence: CAWSRSDRVGTEAFF. The DNA of the CDR3 is TGTGCCTGGAGTCGTTCCGACAGGGTTGGGACTGAAGCTTTCTTT.

V is TRBV9 and J is TRBJ2-2; D may be TRBD1 (5 bases). V was pared by 0 bases and J by 1 base, with 7 bases between. This CDR3 comprises 15 residues. Germline V lookup: CDR1 SGDLS, CDR2 YYNGEE. The CDR3 loop reads CASSVEGENTGELFF. The CDR3 DNA follows: TGTGCCAGCAGCGTAGAAGGGGAGAACACCGGGGAGCTGTTTTTT. Combining the CDR3 with reference TRBV9 and TRBJ2-2 gives the whole variable domain DSGVTQTPKHLITATGQRVTLRCSPRSGDLSVYWYQQSLDQGLQFLIQYYNGEERAKGNILERFSAQQFPDLHSELNLSSLELGDSALYFCASSVEGENTGELFFGEGSRLTVL.

The V call is TRBV5-5, the J call TRBJ1-2; 7 bases are a match to TRBD1. Germline trimming cut 2 bases from V and 6 bases from J; bases unmatched to any gene: 10. There are 15 residues in the CDR3. Germline lookup yields CDR1 SGHKS and CDR2 YYEKEE (reference sequence). Written as DNA, the CDR3 is TGTGCCAGCAGCTTCCCCACAGGGGTAGGGGATGGCTACACCTTC. This translates into CASSFPTGVGDGYTF. Looking up the rest from reference TRBV5-5 and TRBJ1-2 gives the full variable domain: DAGVTQSPTHLIKTRGQQVTLRCSPISGHKSVSWYQQVLGQGPQFIFQYYEKEERGRGNFPDRFSARQFPNYSSELNVNALLLGDSALYLCASSFPTGVGDGYTFGSGTRLTVV.

This sequence joins TRBV15 and TRBJ2-1, with D perhaps TRBD2 (7 bases). Germline V lookup: CDR1 LNHNV, CDR2 YYDKDF (reference sequence). The V end was cut by 3 bases, the J end by 4 bases, with 13 bases between. The CDR3 is 15 residues long. The DNA of the CDR3 is TGTGCCACCAGCAGGGGGGGGCGGGAGTACAATGAGCAGTTCTTC. Its protein product is CATSRGGREYNEQFF.

The chain uses TRBV15 and TRBJ2-7, with D unclear. There are 14 residues in the CDR3. V shed 4 bases and J shed 0 bases, with 10 bases lying between them. The germline CDR1 and CDR2 sequences are LNHNV and YYDKDF (reference sequence). CDR3 in amino acids: CATSTTPSSYEQYF. CDR3 coding DNA: TGTGCCACCAGCACCACACCGAGCTCCTACGAGCAGTACTTC.

J is TRBJ2-7 and V is TRBV6-6, with 7 bases that match TRBD1. CDR1 MNHNY and CDR2 SVGAGI come from the germline V gene (reference sequence). This CDR3 spans 14 amino acids. V lost 5 bases, J lost 0 bases, and 4 bases stayed unmatched. Here the CDR3 reads CASSNPGGSYEQYF. CDR3 DNA: TGTGCCAGCAGTAACCCAGGGGGCTCCTACGAGCAGTACTTC.

This chain links TRBV28 with TRBJ1-1; D uncertain. V gave up 3 bases and J gave up 4 bases, with 3 bases separating them. Germline CDR1 reads MDHEN; CDR2 reads SYDVKM. CDR3 length equals 11 residues. CDR3 bases: TGTGCCAGCAGTTTTCTCACTGAAGCTTTCTTT. Residues: CASSFLTEAFF. The full variable domain, with the rest looked up from reference TRBV28 and TRBJ1-1, is DVKVTQSSRYLVKRTGEKVFLECVQDMDHENMFWYRQDPGLGLRLIYFSYDVKMKEKGDIPEGYSVSREKKERFSLILESASTNQTSMYLCASSFLTEAFFGQGTRLTVV.

The chain uses TRBV5-1 and TRBJ2-3; 10 bases line up with TRBD2. Germline CDR1 SGHRS, CDR2 YFSETQ. The CDR3 is 18 residues long. V was clipped by 0 bases and J by 2 bases; unmatched bases: 9. CDR3 in amino acids: CASSLARSGRVDTDTQYF. The CDR3 bases are TGCGCCAGCAGCTTGGCCCGGAGCGGGAGGGTTGACACAGATACGCAGTATTTT.

The chain is built from TRBV16 and TRBJ2-5, with D possibly being TRBD1 or TRBD2 (5 bases each). This CDR3 contains 13 residues. Trimming removed 6 bases at V and 0 bases at J, with 8 bases between. From germline, CDR1 is KGHSY and CDR2 FQNENV. The CDR3 region is CASSRGHQETQYF. For the CDR3, the DNA is TGTGCCAGCAGTCGGGGACACCAAGAGACCCAGTACTTC.

The chain carries TRBV28 and TRBJ1-3; weak D call: TRBD1 (6 bases). The germline CDR1 and CDR2 sequences are MDHEN and SYDVKM. The CDR3 is made up of 15 amino acids. V was trimmed by 7 bases and J by 0 bases, leaving 13 bases between them. The CDR3 reads CASNLDRYSGNTIYF. The DNA for the CDR3 is TGTGCCAGCAACCTCGACAGGTACTCTGGAAACACCATATATTTT.

V usage is TRBV4-1 and J usage is TRBJ2-1, with a weak D call TRBD1 (6 bases). With 0 bases removed from V and 5 bases from J, the gap between germline ends came to 8 bases. The CDR3 has 14 amino acids. Germline V gene sequence: CDR1 MGHRA, CDR2 YSYEKL. The CDR3 protein is CASSQDRTDNEQFF. CDR3 sequence (DNA): TGCGCCAGCAGCCAAGATAGGACAGACAATGAGCAGTTCTTC.

In its sample, this clone was seen once. The chain uses TRBV6-6 and TRBJ1-2; D is undetermined. Germline CDR1 and CDR2: MNHNY and SVGAGI (reference sequence). Trimming removed 5 bases at V and 4 bases at J, with 14 bases between. This CDR3 spans 14 amino acids. The CDR3: CASSPMWQPYGYTF. DNA for the CDR3: TGTGCCAGCAGTCCCATGTGGCAGCCCTATGGCTACACCTTC.

The V and J genes are TRBV19 and TRBJ2-2; 7 nucleotides align to TRBD2. CDR1 is LNHDA and CDR2 is SQIVND in the germline V gene (reference sequence). The CDR3 loop spans 15 amino acids. V lost 5 bases to trimming and J lost 0 bases; unmatched junction nucleotides: 3. DNA for the CDR3: TGTGCCAGTAGTCCTGGGGGGGCGAACACCGGGGAGCTGTTTTTT. Its translation: CASSPGGANTGELFF.

The chain carries TRBV28 and TRBJ1-1; no firm D call. The CDR3 is 12 residues long. From germline, CDR1 is MDHEN and CDR2 SYDVKM. V lost 1 base to trimming and J lost 14 bases, with 14 bases between them. The CDR3 spells CASSLLAGSAFF. CDR3 nucleotide sequence: TGTGCCAGCAGTTTATTGGCGGGCTCTGCGTTCTTT.

This sequence joins TRBV6-5 and TRBJ2-7; perhaps TRBD2 as D (6 bases). Germline values: CDR1 MNHEY, CDR2 SVGAGI. The V end was cut by 6 bases, the J end by 7 bases, with 16 bases between. The CDR3 spans 13 residues. This chain's CDR3 is CASSPPGVGEQYF. CDR3 sequence (DNA): TGTGCCAGCAGCCCTCCGGGGGTAGGTGAGCAGTACTTC.

V and J are TRBV7-8 and TRBJ2-7, with 10 positions matching TRBD1. The germline gives CDR1 SGHVS, CDR2 FQNEAQ. V shed 1 base, J shed 4 bases, and the junction held 1 base outside the gene matches. The CDR3 runs to 14 residues. The CDR3 sequence is CASSLEGQGYEQYF. CDR3 DNA sequence: TGTGCCAGCAGCTTAGAGGGACAGGGGTACGAGCAGTACTTC.

The rearrangement joins TRBV6-1 to TRBJ1-2; a possible D gene is TRBD1 (5 bases). V was cut by 6 bases and J by 4 bases, with 12 bases left in between. The CDR3 runs to 13 residues. Looked up from germline, CDR1 is MNHNS and CDR2 is SASEGT. The CDR3 bases are TGTGCCAGCAGGGGCAGGGCGGTCTATGGCTACACCTTC. Protein: CASRGRAVYGYTF.